The rows below give T cell receptor beta chains drawn from one sample of a study of blood T cells in healthy people across ages. From the 5' RACE reads, TCRdb called clonotypes with MiXCR, one entry per CDR3 protein. The sample shows hundreds of thousands of distinct CDR3 sequences, nearly 60% of them seen only once. The sequenced material came from blood. Source of these receptors: a man aged 25 to 40 in good health. The CDR3 runs from the conserved cysteine through the conserved F or W. The order of the fields is V gene, clone size, J gene, D gene, CDR3 DNA, CDR3 protein. A D gene is named only where the DNA matches it firmly. Clone size is given for some rows only: seen once, a few or many times, or a class if the clone is expanded.

TRBV28	.	TRBJ2-6	.	TGTGCCAGCAGTTTAAAGGAAAGGGGGGCCAACGTCCTGACTTTC	CASSLKERGANVLTF
TRBV7-2	once	TRBJ1-5	.	TGTGCCAGCAGCTTAATGCGTCAGCCCCAGCATTTT	CASSLMRQPQHF
TRBV4-3	.	TRBJ2-7	TRBD2	TGCGCCAGCAGCCAAGATTTGGGACTAGCGGCTTCCTACGAGCAGTACTTC	CASSQDLGLAASYEQYF
TRBV7-2	once	TRBJ2-5	.	TGTGCCAGCAGCTTAGTTAGGGGGGTGAAGGGAGAGACCCAGTACTTC	CASSLVRGVKGETQYF
TRBV10-2	.	TRBJ2-7	.	TGCGCCAGCAGTGAGTCTCCACTAGACGCGTACGAGCAGTACTTC	CASSESPLDAYEQYF
TRBV2	.	TRBJ2-1	.	TGTGCCAGCAGCCCCTGGGCGGGTCTATTGAATGAGCAGTTCTTC	CASSPWAGLLNEQFF
TRBV5-1	.	TRBJ1-1	.	TGCGCCAGCAGCTTGGACGTAAACACTGAAGCTTTCTTT	CASSLDVNTEAFF
TRBV20-1	.	TRBJ2-4	.	TGCAGTGCCCCGACAGTAGCCAAAAACATTCAGTACTTC	CSAPTVAKNIQYF
TRBV9	once	TRBJ2-3	TRBD2	TGTGCCAGCAGCGCCTTTAGCGGGGCTAAGGATACGCAGTATTTT	CASSAFSGAKDTQYF
TRBV2	.	TRBJ2-5	.	TGTGCCAGCAGAATCGGCCGGCAAGAGACCCAGTACTTC	CASRIGRQETQYF
TRBV12-3/TRBV12-4	few	TRBJ2-5	TRBD1	TGTGCCAGCAGGATGACAGGGGGCGAGACCCAGTACTTC	CASRMTGGETQYF
TRBV6-1	once	TRBJ2-5	TRBD1	TGTGCCAACGGGAGACAGGGGAGTGTGGAGCAGTACTTC	CANGRQGSVEQYF
TRBV15	once	TRBJ1-1	TRBD1	TGTGCCACCAGCCGACCCGGGACAGGGAACACTGAAGCTTTCTTT	CATSRPGTGNTEAFF
TRBV6-5	.	TRBJ1-2	.	TGTGCCAGCAGTTCCCCCCGGGAAGGGACTTCATATGGCTACACCTTC	CASSSPREGTSYGYTF
TRBV28	.	TRBJ2-4	.	TGTGCCAGCAGTTTTGGGCAAACCATAAACATTCAGTACTTC	CASSFGQTINIQYF
TRBV7-2	.	TRBJ2-5	TRBD1	TGTGCCAGCAGCAACCGGGACAGGGGGCGCTTGGAGACCCAGTACTTC	CASSNRDRGRLETQYF
TRBV28	.	TRBJ2-6	.	TGTGCCAGCAGTAACCCTGAGCTAGCTCTCGGGTCCCGAATTCTCAGCTCTGGGGCCAACGTCCTGACTTTC	CASSNPELALGSRILSSGANVLTF
TRBV5-6	.	TRBJ2-7	.	TGTGCCAGCAGATGGGCTGCGCCAGGGAACTACGAGCAGTACTTC	CASRWAAPGNYEQYF
TRBV25-1	.	TRBJ1-4	.	TGTGCCAGCAGTGCTCACAGGGCGTCGGAAGAAAAACTGTTTTTT	CASSAHRASEEKLFF
TRBV5-5	once	TRBJ2-5	.	TGTGCCAGCAGGATAGAGGCGACCCAGTACTTC	CASRIEATQYF
TRBV20-1	.	TRBJ1-2	TRBD1	TGCAGTGCGCCGAGAGGTGTGGGACAGGGATTTGGCTACACCTTC	CSAPRGVGQGFGYTF
TRBV20-1	.	TRBJ2-1	.	TGCAGTGCTAGAAAGACAGGACAAGAGACCCAGTTCTTC	CSARKTGQETQFF
TRBV4-1	few	TRBJ1-4	.	TGCGCCAGCAGCCAAGATTGGGCCGAACAACTGTTTTTT	CASSQDWAEQLFF
TRBV4-1	.	TRBJ2-3	.	TGCGCCAGCAGCCAAGGAATCCCAGACCGGGAGAAGGGGGCGCAGTATTTT	CASSQGIPDREKGAQYF
TRBV29-1	.	TRBJ2-3	.	TGCAGCGTTGGGGCAGGGGCAGGGCGAGATACGCAGTATTTT	CSVGAGAGRDTQYF
TRBV9	few	TRBJ2-1	.	TGTGCCAGCAGCGTAGGGGGACGTTCCTACAATGAGCAGTTCTTC	CASSVGGRSYNEQFF
TRBV4-1	once	TRBJ2-1	.	TGCGCCAGCAGCCAAGCCGGGACCCGAGGTGAGCAGTTCTTC	CASSQAGTRGEQFF
TRBV18	few	TRBJ2-5	TRBD2	TGTGCCAGCTCACCACGGCTAGCGGGAGAGACCCAGTACTTC	CASSPRLAGETQYF
TRBV6-6	.	TRBJ2-5	TRBD2	TGTGCCAGCAGTTTGACCCTGGGAGGGTCGAGGTCGGAGACCCAGTACTTC	CASSLTLGGSRSETQYF
TRBV12-3/TRBV12-4	.	TRBJ2-1	TRBD2	TGTGCCACGACTAGCGGCCCTTCTCGCTCCTACAATGAGCAGTTCTTC	CATTSGPSRSYNEQFF
TRBV29-1	.	TRBJ2-1	.	TGCAGCGTTGGTGGCCAGGGTACGCCATACAATCATGAGCAGTTCTTC	CSVGGQGTPYNHEQFF
TRBV4-2	once	TRBJ2-3	TRBD2	TGTGCCAGCAGCCAAGAGGGACTAGCAACTACAGATACGCAGTATTTT	CASSQEGLATTDTQYF
TRBV6-1	.	TRBJ2-5	TRBD2	TGTGCCAGCAGTGATTGGGGTCTAGCGGGGAATCAGGAGACCCAGTACTTC	CASSDWGLAGNQETQYF
TRBV20-1	.	TRBJ2-7	TRBD1	TGCAGTGCTTCACTCGGGACAGGGATCTACGAGCAGTACTTC	CSASLGTGIYEQYF
TRBV12-3/TRBV12-4	.	TRBJ1-5	TRBD1	TGTGCCAGCAGTCAGACAGGGTATGGCAATCAGCCCCAGCATTTT	CASSQTGYGNQPQHF
TRBV7-9	.	TRBJ2-7	.	TGTGCCAGCAGCCCTTGGAGCGCCTACGAGCAGTACTTC	CASSPWSAYEQYF
TRBV28	.	TRBJ1-6	.	TGTGCCAGCAGTTTACGGGGTAGAGAACCCCTCCACTTT	CASSLRGREPLHF
TRBV2	once	TRBJ2-3	.	TGTGCCAGCAGTGAAGAACTGGGGCTAGGCACAGATACGCAGTATTTT	CASSEELGLGTDTQYF
TRBV20-1	.	TRBJ2-3	.	TGCAGTGCTACCCACAGTAGCACAGATACGCAGTATTTT	CSATHSSTDTQYF
TRBV5-1	.	TRBJ1-4	.	TGCGCCAGCAGCTCATTATGGGGGGCTAATGAAAAACTGTTTTTT	CASSSLWGANEKLFF
TRBV29-1	.	TRBJ2-7	.	TGCAGCGTTGGAGGGATCCGAAGCTCCTACGAGCAGTACTTC	CSVGGIRSSYEQYF
TRBV12-5	.	TRBJ2-3	TRBD2	TGTGCTAGTGGTACGGGGACTACACCAGATACGCAGTATTTT	CASGTGTTPDTQYF
TRBV7-8	.	TRBJ2-6	.	TGTGCCCACAGAGGCTGGGTCGGGGCCAACGTCCTGACTTTC	CAHRGWVGANVLTF
TRBV6-1	.	TRBJ2-3	.	TGTGCCAGCAGTGTAGTAGGGCCAGGAGATACGCAGTATTTT	CASSVVGPGDTQYF
TRBV11-2	many	TRBJ2-7	TRBD1	TGTGCCAGCAGCCTTGGACAGGGGGCCCTCTCCTACGAGCAGTACTTC	CASSLGQGALSYEQYF
TRBV20-1	.	TRBJ2-1	TRBD2	TGCAGTGCTAGCATTAGCGGGAGGGTAAACAATGAGCAGTTCTTC	CSASISGRVNNEQFF
TRBV5-1	few	TRBJ2-3	.	TGCGCCAGCGGTCCCGCTTCCACAGATACGCAGTATTTT	CASGPASTDTQYF
TRBV5-1	.	TRBJ2-5	.	TGCGCCAGCAGCTTGGAAGCCCATGAGCAGTACTTC	CASSLEAHEQYF
TRBV4-3	few	TRBJ2-7	TRBD2	TGCGCCAGCAGCCAAGCTTCTGAGCGGGGGGGGTCGGTCTACGAGCAGTACTTC	CASSQASERGGSVYEQYF
TRBV20-1	.	TRBJ2-5	.	TGCAGTGCTAGAGATATCGGGAAGGTGCAAGGGACCCAGTACTTC	CSARDIGKVQGTQYF
TRBV5-1	.	TRBJ2-1	TRBD1	TGCGCCAGCAGCTTGGGGGACAGGGGATTAGGTGAGCAGTTCTTC	CASSLGDRGLGEQFF